A selection of T cell receptor beta chains follows, all from one sample in a study of T cell responses to AZD1222 COVID-19 vaccine. The method was immunoSEQ multiplex PCR; TCRdb's version includes in-frame clones alone and lacks a portion of them. The sample records over 60,000 clones, 80% being singletons. The specimen comprised peripheral blood, sampled 28 days after the second AZD1222 dose. The source of these receptors is an adult who received the AZD1222 COVID-19 vaccine. Each CDR3 is given with its conserved first and last residue. Each record gives: V gene, D gene, J gene, clone size, CDR3 protein, CDR3 DNA. D genes are given only for firm matches. Expanded clones are given a class, and other clones once, few, many or no size at all.

v_call: TRBV7-9; d_call: NA; j_call: TRBJ1-3; clone_size: NA; cdr3_aa: CASSPLAGAGNTIYF; cdr3_nt: TGTGCCAGCAGCCCCCTCGCCGGGGCCGGAAACACCATATATTTT
v_call: TRBV5-1; d_call: TRBD1; j_call: TRBJ1-1; clone_size: NA; cdr3_aa: CASSPTPGQVTEAFF; cdr3_nt: TGCGCCAGCAGCCCCACCCCGGGACAGGTAACTGAAGCTTTCTTT
v_call: TRBV10-3; d_call: NA; j_call: TRBJ2-1; clone_size: NA; cdr3_aa: CATTGWGQGNEQFF; cdr3_nt: TGTGCCACCACCGGCTGGGGGCAGGGCAATGAGCAGTTCTTC
v_call: TRBV3-1/TRBV3-2; d_call: TRBD2; j_call: TRBJ2-2; clone_size: few; cdr3_aa: CASSLSGGRIVGELFF; cdr3_nt: TGTGCCAGCAGCCTTAGCGGGGGGAGGATAGTCGGGGAGCTGTTTTTT
v_call: TRBV10-3; d_call: NA; j_call: TRBJ2-5; clone_size: NA; cdr3_aa: CAISIDRGTQYF; cdr3_nt: TGTGCCATCAGTATCGACCGAGGGACCCAGTACTTC
v_call: TRBV5-4; d_call: TRBD1; j_call: TRBJ1-6; clone_size: NA; cdr3_aa: CASSSDRGPKSPLHF; cdr3_nt: TGTGCCAGCAGCTCCGACAGGGGTCCCAAGTCACCCCTCCACTTT
v_call: TRBV29-1; d_call: TRBD1; j_call: TRBJ2-5; clone_size: NA; cdr3_aa: CSGVGGTETQYF; cdr3_nt: TGCAGCGGTGTAGGGGGCACAGAGACCCAGTACTTC
v_call: TRBV11-3; d_call: TRBD2; j_call: TRBJ2-2; clone_size: NA; cdr3_aa: CASSRTSANTGELFF; cdr3_nt: TGTGCCAGCAGTAGGACTAGCGCGAACACCGGGGAGCTGTTTTTT
v_call: TRBV6-1; d_call: TRBD1; j_call: TRBJ1-2; clone_size: once; cdr3_aa: CASSEAGTGGRANYGYTF; cdr3_nt: TGTGCCAGCAGTGAAGCGGGGACAGGGGGACGAGCTAACTATGGCTACACCTTC
v_call: TRBV2; d_call: TRBD1; j_call: TRBJ2-1; clone_size: NA; cdr3_aa: CASHPSGQDVNEQFF; cdr3_nt: TGTGCCAGCCACCCCTCCGGACAGGATGTTAATGAGCAGTTCTTC
v_call: TRBV7-8; d_call: NA; j_call: TRBJ1-1; clone_size: NA; cdr3_aa: CASSLRGGRNTEAFF; cdr3_nt: TGTGCCAGCAGCCTACGCGGGGGACGGAACACTGAAGCTTTCTTT
v_call: TRBV15; d_call: TRBD2; j_call: TRBJ2-5; clone_size: NA; cdr3_aa: CATRILLAGGGETQYF; cdr3_nt: TGTGCCACCAGGATTTTACTAGCGGGGGGTGGAGAGACCCAGTACTTC
v_call: TRBV28; d_call: NA; j_call: TRBJ1-5; clone_size: NA; cdr3_aa: CASSLSSSGPQHF; cdr3_nt: TGTGCCAGCAGTTTATCCTCATCGGGGCCCCAGCATTTT
v_call: TRBV10-2; d_call: NA; j_call: TRBJ1-4; clone_size: NA; cdr3_aa: CASSDPGATNEKLFF; cdr3_nt: TGCGCCAGCAGTGACCCAGGTGCAACTAATGAAAAACTGTTTTTT
v_call: TRBV7-9; d_call: NA; j_call: TRBJ1-6; clone_size: NA; cdr3_aa: CASSLVPSSPLHF; cdr3_nt: TGTGCCAGCAGCTTAGTCCCCAGTTCACCCCTCCACTTT
v_call: TRBV5-1; d_call: NA; j_call: TRBJ2-5; clone_size: NA; cdr3_aa: CASSFEVSAKETQYF; cdr3_nt: TGCGCCAGCAGCTTCGAGGTTTCTGCCAAGGAGACCCAGTACTTC
v_call: TRBV4-1; d_call: NA; j_call: TRBJ1-1; clone_size: NA; cdr3_aa: CASSQVARPMNTEAFF; cdr3_nt: TGCGCCAGCAGCCAAGTGGCCAGACCCATGAACACTGAAGCTTTCTTT
v_call: TRBV6-2/TRBV6-3; d_call: NA; j_call: TRBJ2-7; clone_size: NA; cdr3_aa: CASSYKADPYYEQYF; cdr3_nt: TGTGCCAGCAGTTACAAGGCAGACCCTTACTACGAGCAGTACTTC
v_call: TRBV4-3; d_call: NA; j_call: TRBJ2-7; clone_size: NA; cdr3_aa: CASSQGFGYEQYF; cdr3_nt: TGCGCCAGCAGCCAAGGGTTTGGCTACGAGCAGTACTTC
v_call: TRBV5-5; d_call: NA; j_call: TRBJ2-5; clone_size: NA; cdr3_aa: CASSPRRGDQETQYF; cdr3_nt: TGTGCCAGCAGCCCCCGGAGGGGGGACCAAGAGACCCAGTACTTC
v_call: TRBV12-3/TRBV12-4; d_call: NA; j_call: TRBJ1-4; clone_size: NA; cdr3_aa: CASGRGVGEKLFF; cdr3_nt: TGTGCCAGCGGACGAGGGGTTGGTGAAAAACTGTTTTTT
v_call: TRBV27; d_call: NA; j_call: TRBJ1-1; clone_size: NA; cdr3_aa: CASSNPYENTEAFF; cdr3_nt: TGTGCCAGCAGTAACCCCTATGAGAACACTGAAGCTTTCTTT
v_call: TRBV30; d_call: NA; j_call: TRBJ1-4; clone_size: NA; cdr3_aa: CAWSVTGLGEKLFF; cdr3_nt: TGTGCCTGGAGTGTAACGGGTCTTGGAGAAAAACTGTTTTTT
v_call: TRBV7-9; d_call: NA; j_call: TRBJ2-7; clone_size: NA; cdr3_aa: CASSSQLGTYEQYF; cdr3_nt: TGTGCCAGCAGCTCTCAGCTGGGGACCTACGAGCAGTACTTC
v_call: TRBV10-2; d_call: NA; j_call: TRBJ1-5; clone_size: NA; cdr3_aa: CASSLSRDQPQHF; cdr3_nt: TGCGCCAGCAGTCTTTCAAGAGATCAGCCCCAGCATTTT
v_call: TRBV7-2; d_call: NA; j_call: TRBJ2-2; clone_size: NA; cdr3_aa: CASSWASGTGELFF; cdr3_nt: TGTGCCAGCAGCTGGGCAAGCGGCACCGGGGAGCTGTTTTTT
v_call: TRBV30; d_call: NA; j_call: TRBJ2-7; clone_size: few; cdr3_aa: CAWSRGYEQYF; cdr3_nt: TGTGCCTGGAGTAGGGGCTACGAGCAGTACTTC
v_call: TRBV28; d_call: NA; j_call: TRBJ1-2; clone_size: NA; cdr3_aa: CASRPITGPGGYGYTF; cdr3_nt: TGTGCCAGCAGACCTATAACAGGACCCGGGGGCTATGGCTACACCTTC
v_call: TRBV10-3; d_call: NA; j_call: TRBJ1-2; clone_size: few; cdr3_aa: CAISESRGYGYTF; cdr3_nt: TGTGCCATCAGTGAGTCTCGGGGCTATGGCTACACCTTC
v_call: TRBV29-1; d_call: NA; j_call: TRBJ2-1; clone_size: few; cdr3_aa: CSVERTQRRNEQFF; cdr3_nt: TGCAGCGTTGAACGAACCCAGCGACGGAATGAGCAGTTCTTC
v_call: TRBV5-1; d_call: NA; j_call: TRBJ1-2; clone_size: few; cdr3_aa: CASSLDKAFYGYTF; cdr3_nt: TGCGCCAGCAGCTTGGACAAGGCCTTTTATGGCTACACCTTC